These T cell receptor beta chains were read from a single sample in a study of T cells after yellow fever vaccination. Each CDR3 protein gets one entry after TCRdb re-called the 5' RACE reads with MiXCR. This table holds about 320,000 distinct CDR3 sequences, around 4.3% found once. The input for sequencing was PBMCs, taken 15 days after the yellow fever booster vaccination. Receptors originate from a man between 18 and 35 years old who received the YFV17D yellow fever vaccine. Both conserved end residues are part of each CDR3. Each record gives: CDR3 length, D gene, V gene, J gene, clone size, CDR3 protein, CDR3 DNA. D genes are given only for firm matches. The size of a clone is reported for some rows only, either as once, few or many, or as a class for expanded clones.

length: 14; D: .; V: TRBV6-6; J: TRBJ1-2; size: few; CDR3: CASSGMGIGYGYTF; DNA: TGTGCCAGCAGTGGGATGGGGATTGGCTATGGCTACACCTTC
length: 15; D: .; V: TRBV6-2/TRBV6-3; J: TRBJ2-1; size: many; CDR3: CASSSYRDSNNEQFF; DNA: TGTGCCAGCAGTTCGTATAGGGACTCAAACAATGAGCAGTTCTTC
length: 17; D: TRBD2; V: TRBV10-3; J: TRBJ2-2; size: few; CDR3: CAISARLAGENTGELFF; DNA: TGTGCCATCAGTGCCCGACTAGCGGGGGAGAACACCGGGGAGCTGTTTTTT
length: 14; D: .; V: TRBV7-9; J: TRBJ2-5; size: .; CDR3: CASSLGNGGETQYF; DNA: TGTGCCAGCAGCTTAGGAAATGGAGGAGAGACCCAGTACTTC
length: 12; D: .; V: TRBV20-1; J: TRBJ1-2; size: few; CDR3: CSARFAGGVDTF; DNA: TGCAGTGCTAGATTTGCAGGTGGGGTGGACACCTTC
length: 15; D: .; V: TRBV24-1; J: TRBJ1-4; size: few; CDR3: CATSDSGGGAEKLFF; DNA: TGTGCCACCAGTGATTCCGGTGGGGGGGCTGAAAAACTGTTTTTT
length: 15; D: TRBD2; V: TRBV7-2; J: TRBJ2-2; size: .; CDR3: CASSFSGTNGEELFF; DNA: TGTGCCAGCAGCTTTAGCGGGACGAACGGCGAGGAGCTGTTTTTT
length: 15; D: .; V: TRBV3-1; J: TRBJ1-3; size: .; CDR3: CASSLPTGSGNTIYF; DNA: TGTGCCAGCAGCCTGCCGACAGGCTCTGGAAACACCATATATTTT
length: 15; D: .; V: TRBV10-3; J: TRBJ2-3; size: many; CDR3: CAISDGAAATDTQYF; DNA: TGTGCCATCAGTGACGGGGCGGCCGCCACAGATACGCAGTATTTT
length: 14; D: TRBD1; V: TRBV7-2; J: TRBJ1-4; size: few; CDR3: CASTVLGGNEKLFF; DNA: TGTGCCAGCACCGTTCTAGGGGGCAATGAAAAACTGTTTTTT
length: 14; D: .; V: TRBV6-5; J: TRBJ2-7; size: few; CDR3: CASSPFDGNYEQYF; DNA: TGTGCCAGCAGTCCCTTCGACGGGAACTACGAGCAGTACTTC
length: 14; D: .; V: TRBV6-6; J: TRBJ1-1; size: many; CDR3: CASSYSPEPTEAFF; DNA: TGTGCCAGCAGTTACTCGCCAGAGCCCACTGAAGCTTTCTTT
length: 11; D: TRBD1; V: TRBV20-1; J: TRBJ1-1; size: many; CDR3: CSASTGYQAFF; DNA: TGCAGTGCCTCGACAGGGTACCAAGCTTTCTTT
length: 14; D: .; V: TRBV3-1; J: TRBJ1-3; size: few; CDR3: CASSQDGGGNTIYF; DNA: TGTGCCAGCAGCCAAGATGGTGGTGGAAACACCATATATTTT
length: 17; D: .; V: TRBV7-9; J: TRBJ1-1; size: many; CDR3: CASSLARWGVASTEAFF; DNA: TGTGCCAGCAGCTTAGCGCGATGGGGTGTCGCCAGCACTGAAGCTTTCTTT
length: 15; D: .; V: TRBV6-2/TRBV6-3; J: TRBJ2-3; size: .; CDR3: CASSYHSTTFVTQYF; DNA: TGTGCCAGCAGTTACCACTCCACTACCTTCGTTACGCAGTATTTT